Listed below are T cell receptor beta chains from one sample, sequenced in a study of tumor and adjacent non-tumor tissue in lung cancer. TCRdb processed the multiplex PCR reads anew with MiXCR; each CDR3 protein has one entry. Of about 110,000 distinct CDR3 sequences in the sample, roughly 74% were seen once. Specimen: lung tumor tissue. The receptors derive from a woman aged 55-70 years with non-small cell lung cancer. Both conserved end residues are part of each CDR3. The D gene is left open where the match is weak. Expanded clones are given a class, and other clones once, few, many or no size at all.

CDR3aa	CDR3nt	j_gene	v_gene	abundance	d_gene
CSTRGDTSEALF	TGCAGTACTAGAGGCGACACGTCGGAAGCTTTGTTT	TRBJ1-1	TRBV20-1	NA	NA
CASRATRTATDTRYF	TGTGCCAGCAGAGCCACCAGGACGGCCACAGATACTCGGTATTTT	TRBJ2-3	TRBV11-2	NA	NA
CTSSLEPGPNTEAIF	TGTACCAGCAGCTTAGAGCCAGGACCCAACACTGAAGCTATCTTT	TRBJ1-1	TRBV11-2	NA	NA
CASSLLGPTEANVLTF	TGTGCCAGCAGCTTGCTCGGCCCGACTGAGGCCAACGTCCTGACTTTC	TRBJ2-6	TRBV5-6	NA	NA
CASSIGTSEANVLTF	TGTGCCAGCAGTATCGGTACCTCTGAGGCCAACGTCCTGACTTTC	TRBJ2-6	TRBV12-3/TRBV12-4	NA	NA
CASSQDRGQGTDTQYF	TGTGCCAGCAGCCAAGATAGGGGACAGGGGACAGATACGCAGTATTTT	TRBJ2-3	TRBV4-3	NA	TRBD1
CASSREGGYNEQFF	TGTGCCAGCAGCAGGGAGGGAGGGTACAATGAGCAGTTCTTC	TRBJ2-1	TRBV6-5	many	TRBD2
CASSLEHRTQYF	TGTGCCAGCAGCTTGGAACACCGTACGCAGTATTTT	TRBJ2-3	TRBV5-6	many	NA
CTSSLGGTEAFF	TGTACCAGCAGCCTAGGCGGGACTGAAGCTTTCTTT	TRBJ1-1	TRBV11-3	NA	NA
CASSWRSGSSYDQYF	TGTGCCAGCAGCTGGAGATCGGGAAGCTCCTACGACCAGTACTTC	TRBJ2-7	TRBV5-6	once	NA
CAGSLGGEMAYEQYF	TGTGCCGGCAGCTTAGGCGGAGAAATGGCCTACGAGCAGTACTTC	TRBJ2-7	TRBV11-2	NA	NA
CSVRDRGAGGMDIRYF	TGCAGTGTTAGAGATAGGGGGGCGGGAGGAATGGACATTCGGTACTTC	TRBJ2-4	TRBV20-1	NA	TRBD2
CASSPGTLDTQYF	TGTGCCAGCAGTCCAGGGACTTTAGATACCCAGTACTTT	TRBJ2-5	TRBV28	NA	NA
CASRIQGYSYEQYF	TGTGCCAGCAGAATACAGGGGTACTCCTACGAGCAGTACTTC	TRBJ2-7	TRBV12-3/TRBV12-4	medium-sized	TRBD1
CASSLEGPGELFF	TGTGCCAGCAGCTTGGAAGGCCCCGGGGAGCTGTTTTTT	TRBJ2-2	TRBV5-4	many	NA
CASSSEGPLYGYAF	TGTGCCAGCAGCTCAGAGGGTCCGCTCTATGGCTACGCCTTC	TRBJ1-2	TRBV11-1	NA	NA
CSAPPASWSPVGSYEQYF	TGCAGTGCGCCACCCGCTAGTTGGAGTCCTGTAGGCTCCTATGAGCAGTACTTC	TRBJ2-7	TRBV20-1	NA	NA
CSARDGGGAAVNEQYF	TGCAGTGCTAGAGATGGGGGGGGAGCTGCTGTAAACGAGCAGTACTTC	TRBJ2-7	TRBV20-1	NA	TRBD2
CASSWPNYGYTF	TGTGCCAGCAGCTGGCCTAACTATGGCTACACCTTC	TRBJ1-2	TRBV7-9	NA	NA
CSVYGGGEKLFF	TGCAGCGTTTACGGAGGGGGAGAAAAACTGTTTTTT	TRBJ1-4	TRBV29-1	few	NA
CASNIRENLNTGELFF	TGTGCCAGCAACATACGGGAGAACCTGAACACCGGGGAGCTGTTTTTT	TRBJ2-2	TRBV7-8	NA	NA
CAITYSGVVETQYF	TGTGCCATCACCTACTCAGGGGTTGTAGAGACCCAGTACTTC	TRBJ2-5	TRBV12-3/TRBV12-4	many	NA
CASSQAEGAGNTMYF	TGTGCCAGCAGCCAAGCAGAGGGCGCCGGAAATACCATGTATTTT	TRBJ1-3	TRBV4-2	NA	NA
CASEPWGQGGGYTF	TGTGCCAGCGAACCCTGGGGACAGGGCGGTGGCTACACCTTC	TRBJ1-2	TRBV5-5	NA	TRBD1
CASKSGRQGPLYNF	TGTGCGAGCAAGTCAGGAAGGCAGGGGCCCCTATATAACTTC	TRBJ2-7	TRBV6-5	NA	NA
CASSSIESVGSYEQYF	TGTGCCAGCAGCTCCATCGAAAGTGTAGGCTCCTACGAGCAGTACTTC	TRBJ2-7	TRBV11-2	NA	NA
CASRPMTGANTGELFF	TGTGCCAGCAGACCCATGACAGGGGCGAACACCGGGGAGCTGTTTTTT	TRBJ2-2	TRBV12-3/TRBV12-4	NA	TRBD1
CSARDAQGAYGYIF	TGCAGTGCTAGAGATGCACAGGGGGCTTATGGTTACATCTTC	TRBJ1-2	TRBV20-1	NA	TRBD1
CSTRGCGSTYNEQFF	TGCAGTACTAGAGGATGTGGCAGTACCTACAATGAGCAGTTCTTC	TRBJ2-1	TRBV20-1	NA	NA
CNARDPRGGMETQYF	TGCAATGCTAGAGATCCAAGAGGGGGCATGGAGACCCAGTACTTC	TRBJ2-5	TRBV20-1	NA	TRBD1
CASSLDSLAGGADEQFF	TGTGCCAGCAGTTTAGACTCACTAGCTGGGGGGGCCGATGAGCAGTTCTTC	TRBJ2-1	TRBV12-3/TRBV12-4	NA	NA
CANSVREGTDTQYF	TGTGCCAATAGTGTACGGGAGGGCACAGATACTCAGTATTTT	TRBJ2-3	TRBV6-1	NA	TRBD2
CASSNTHRGGGYTF	TGTGCCAGCAGCAACACTCACCGGGGCGGCGGCTACACCTTC	TRBJ1-2	TRBV6-1	many	NA
CNVGQGERGSYGYIF	TGCAACGTTGGACAGGGCGAGAGGGGATCCTATGGCTACATCTTC	TRBJ1-2	TRBV29-1	once	TRBD1
CSESLAVKMGEQFF	TGCAGTGAGAGCCTAGCGGTTAAAATGGGTGAGCAGTTCTTC	TRBJ2-1	TRBV20-1	many	TRBD2
CASSRRLRTSGRADTQYF	TGTGCCAGCAGCCGACGACTACGGACTAGCGGACGGGCAGATACACAGTATTTT	TRBJ2-3	TRBV4-2	NA	TRBD2
CSAPGPGNQPQHF	TGCAGTGCTCCAGGTCCAGGCAATCAGCCCCAGCATTTT	TRBJ1-5	TRBV20-1	few	NA
CTSSLGLTGGNHNEQFF	TGTACCAGCAGCTTAGGGTTGACTGGCGGGAACCACAATGAGCAGTTCTTC	TRBJ2-1	TRBV11-3	NA	NA
CARPSLGGSGEQYF	TGTGCCAGACCATCTCTCGGTGGTTCGGGAGAGCAGTACTTC	TRBJ2-7	TRBV12-3/TRBV12-4	NA	NA
CSAKIRSLRTDTQYF	TGCAGTGCTAAAATCCGAAGTCTTCGTACAGATACGCAGTATTTT	TRBJ2-3	TRBV20-1	NA	NA
CASSSSFGRRGGGTGELFF	TGTGCCAGCAGTTCCTCCTTTGGTCGGCGGGGGGGAGGCACCGGGGAGCTGTTTTTT	TRBJ2-2	TRBV28	NA	TRBD2
CSARDQRDSNQPQYF	TGCAGTGCTAGAGATCAAAGGGATAGCAATCAGCCCCAGTATTTT	TRBJ2-3	TRBV20-1	NA	NA
CASSIWSEQYF	TGTGCCAGCAGTATATGGTCCGAGCAGTATTTC	TRBJ2-7	TRBV28	NA	NA
CAASTGWETQYF	TGCGCTGCCTCGACAGGGTGGGAGACCCAGTACTTC	TRBJ2-5	TRBV20-1	NA	TRBD1
CSARSQGARMNTEAFF	TGCAGTGCTAGAAGCCAGGGAGCGCGAATGAACACTGAAGCTTTCTTT	TRBJ1-1	TRBV20-1	NA	NA
CAITRPGTEAFF	TGTGCCATCACCAGACCGGGGACTGAAGCTTTCTTT	TRBJ1-1	TRBV12-3/TRBV12-4	many	NA
CASNEGTHKQYF	TGCGCCAGCAATGAGGGTACCCACAAGCAGTACTTC	TRBJ2-7	TRBV10-2	NA	NA
CASSSAGWGALGYNF	TGTGCCAGCAGCTCGGCTGGCTGGGGGGCGCTCGGCTACAACTTC	TRBJ1-2	TRBV11-2	once	NA
CVSSLGYHSGNTIYF	TGTGTCAGCAGCTTAGGTTACCATTCTGGAAACACCATATATTTT	TRBJ1-3	TRBV7-2	NA	NA
CASSPGRSSGANILTF	TGCGCCAGCAGCCCGGGACGGAGCTCTGGGGCCAACATCCTGACTTTC	TRBJ2-6	TRBV4-3	few	NA
CSSSWTVLDEKLFF	TGCAGCAGCAGCTGGACAGTCCTCGATGAAAAACTGTTTTTT	TRBJ1-4	TRBV5-1	NA	NA
CASSQGRQELNNSHFHF	TGCGCCAGCAGCCAAGGGCGACAGGAACTGAATAATTCACACTTCCACTTT	TRBJ1-6	TRBV4-1	once	NA
CASSGRANSEQYF	TGCGCCAGTAGCGGGAGGGCCAACAGCGAGCAGTACTTC	TRBJ2-7	TRBV10-1	many	TRBD2
CSARASGTLYDQYF	TGCAGTGCTAGAGCTAGCGGGACCCTCTACGATCAGTACTTC	TRBJ2-7	TRBV20-1	NA	TRBD2
CSSSLPPQREQYF	TGTAGCAGCAGCCTTCCTCCCCAGCGCGAGCAGTACTTC	TRBJ2-7	TRBV11-2	NA	NA
CASSPGQGSYEQYF	TGTGCCAGCAGCCCCGGACAGGGTTCCTACGAGCAGTACTTC	TRBJ2-7	TRBV11-3	NA	TRBD1
CVSSLGPLAGGTHKQYF	TGTGTCAGCAGCTTAGGTCCCCTAGCGGGGGGCACCCATAAACAGTATTTT	TRBJ2-3	TRBV11-2	NA	TRBD2
CASRFPRIQETQYF	TGTGCCAGTAGGTTCCCTCGTATACAAGAGACCCAGTACTTC	TRBJ2-5	TRBV11-3	NA	NA
CASSRHWDSQDTQYF	TGTGCCAGTAGCCGACACTGGGACTCACAAGATACCCAGTACTTC	TRBJ2-5	TRBV4-3	NA	NA